These 3 T cell receptor beta chains came from one sample sequenced in a study of cytomegalovirus exposure and HLA in healthy donors. Primers included in the PCR were 60 Vbeta and 13 Jbeta primers. Sequenced by immunoSEQ multiplex PCR; TCRdb stores in-frame clones only, minus some. Its table lists 190,000 or so clones. What was sequenced was PBMCs. These receptors all come from a boy younger than 18 in good health and CMV-seronegative.

CDR3 sequence: CASSLRTGTNTEAFF. CDR3 DNA: TGTGCCAGCAGTTTGAGGACAGGAACAAACACTGAAGCTTTCTTT. V usage is TRBV28 and J usage is TRBJ1-1, with 7 positions matching TRBD1. The trim removed 3 bases at V and 2 bases at J, leaving 6 bases unmatched. CDR1 is MDHEN, CDR2 SYDVKM, per germline. This CDR3 region has 15 residues.

This chain links TRBV27 with TRBJ2-5; D is undetermined. The CDR3 is 13 residues long. CDR1 is MNHEY and CDR2 is SMNVEV in the germline V gene (reference sequence). Trimming removed 3 bases from V and 4 bases from J, with 9 bases in between. The DNA for the CDR3 is TGTGCCAGCAGTTTTCTAGAGGCAGAGACCCAGTACTTC. Protein product: CASSFLEAETQYF.

The CDR3 is CASSSRDIGDEKLFF. In nucleotides, the CDR3 is TGTGCCAGCAGCTCTCGGGACATAGGGGATGAAAAACTGTTTTTT. The chain has TRBV7-9 and TRBJ1-4; weak D call: TRBD1 (6 bases). V was trimmed by 4 bases and J by 6 bases, leaving 15 bases between them. This CDR3 region has 15 residues. From germline, CDR1 is SEHNR and CDR2 FQNEAQ (reference sequence). Drawing the rest from reference TRBV7-9 and TRBJ1-4, the complete variable domain is DTGVSQNPRHKITKRGQNVTFRCDPISEHNRLYWYRQTLGQGPEFLTYFQNEAQLEKSRLLSDRFSAERPKGSFSTLEIQRTEQGDSAMYLCASSSRDIGDEKLFFGSGTQLSVL.